A single sample is the source of the 10 T cell receptor beta chains below, sequenced in a study of cytomegalovirus exposure and HLA in healthy donors. PCR primers comprised 60 Vbeta and 13 Jbeta primers. TCRdb keeps only in-frame clones here, not all; method: immunoSEQ multiplex PCR. The sample has about 73,000 clones, about 75% seen once. Sequencing was performed on PBMCs. All receptors derive from a man aged 65 to 85 in good health and CMV-seronegative.

The gene calls are TRBV28 and TRBJ1-2, with a possible D match to TRBD1 (5 bases). Germline CDR1 and CDR2: MDHEN and SYDVKM. This CDR3 comprises 15 residues. Trimming stripped 6 bases from V and 2 bases from J, with 16 bases between. CDR3: CASRPRGGGNYGYTF. Here the CDR3 DNA reads TGTGCCAGCAGGCCGCGTGGGGGAGGGAACTATGGCTACACCTTC.

The chain is built from TRBV7-9 and TRBJ2-7; 8 bases match TRBD2. Unmatched junction bases numbered 4, after V lost 3 bases and J lost 0 bases. This CDR3 contains 15 residues. Germline V CDR1 and CDR2: SEHNR, FQNEAQ (reference sequence). CDR3 region: CASSLERGSSYEQYF. CDR3 DNA sequence: TGTGCCAGCAGCTTGGAGCGGGGGAGCTCCTACGAGCAGTACTTC.

The V call is TRBV19, the J call TRBJ1-1, with 7 bases identical to TRBD1. V shed 6 bases, J shed 5 bases, and the junction held 6 bases outside the gene matches. Germline CDR1 and CDR2: LNHDA and SQIVND (reference sequence). The CDR3 contains 13 residues. The CDR3: CASRGGPGTEAFF. CDR3 in DNA: TGTGCCAGTAGAGGGGGCCCTGGGACTGAAGCTTTCTTT.

This chain connects TRBV18 to TRBJ2-7; maybe TRBD2 (6 bases). Looked up from germline, CDR1 is KGHSH and CDR2 is LQKENI. V lost 1 base, J lost 5 bases, and 9 bases lay in between. The CDR3 spans 13 residues. The CDR3 sequence is CASSPRWGDEQYF. The CDR3 bases are TGTGCCAGCTCACCACGATGGGGGGACGAGCAGTACTTC.

The chain uses TRBV7-9 and TRBJ2-7; D is unresolved. From germline, CDR1 is SEHNR and CDR2 FQNEAQ (reference sequence). Trimming took 5 bases from V and 4 from J, leaving 6 bases between them. This CDR3 comprises 11 residues. The CDR3 spells CASSPGYEQYF. The CDR3 bases are TGTGCCAGCAGCCCGGGTTACGAGCAGTACTTC.

The chain links TRBV27 to TRBJ1-6, with no clear D. The CDR3 contains 17 residues. V was shortened by 3 bases and J by 0 bases, with 12 bases between the two germline ends. Germline CDR1 is MNHEY and CDR2 is SMNVEV (reference sequence). The CDR3, as DNA: TGTGCCAGCAGTTTTTCTTACTCCGGCTCCTATAATTCACCCCTCCACTTT. Its protein product is CASSFSYSGSYNSPLHF.

This clone was seen more than once but under ten times. The chain carries TRBV5-5 and TRBJ2-7; the D is unclear. The CDR3 sequence is 16 residues long. Germline V lookup: CDR1 SGHKS, CDR2 YYEKEE (reference sequence). With 0 bases removed from V and 2 bases from J, the gap between germline ends came to 15 bases. Here the CDR3 DNA reads TGTGCCAGCAGCTTGGCCCTCACAGTCATAGCCTACGAGCAGTACTTC. Translating gives CASSLALTVIAYEQYF. Full variable domain (remainder filled in from reference TRBV5-5 and TRBJ2-7): DAGVTQSPTHLIKTRGQQVTLRCSPISGHKSVSWYQQVLGQGPQFIFQYYEKEERGRGNFPDRFSARQFPNYSSELNVNALLLGDSALYLCASSLALTVIAYEQYFGPGTRLTVT.

V and J are TRBV27 and TRBJ2-3, with D possibly being TRBD1 (6 bases). The CDR3 has 14 residues. Germline loops: CDR1 MNHEY, CDR2 SMNVEV (reference sequence). The V gene lost 7 bases and the J gene lost 2 bases, with 13 bases spanning the gap. CDR3 residues: CASTQTGYTDTQYF. DNA for the CDR3: TGTGCCAGCACCCAGACAGGATACACAGATACGCAGTATTTT.

The V call is TRBV18, the J call TRBJ2-1; 9 nucleotides agree with TRBD2. J lost 0 bases, V lost 4 bases, and 7 bases had no gene match. Germline lookup yields CDR1 KGHSH and CDR2 LQKENI. The length of the CDR3 is 17 residues. The DNA of the CDR3 is TGTGCCAGCTCACATCGTAGCGGGGGTATCTCCTACAATGAGCAGTTCTTC. It is translated as CASSHRSGGISYNEQFF. Looking up the rest from reference TRBV18 and TRBJ2-1 gives the full variable domain: NAGVMQNPRHLVRRRGQEARLRCSPMKGHSHVYWYRQLPEEGLKFMVYLQKENIIDESGMPKERFSAEFPKEGPSILRIQQVVRGDSAAYFCASSHRSGGISYNEQFFGPGTRLTVL.

The J gene is TRBJ2-1, the V gene TRBV5-1, with 8 bases lining up with TRBD2. The CDR3 runs to 16 residues. J gave up 0 bases and V 3 bases, and 5 bases lay outside the gene matches. Per the germline V gene, CDR1 is SGHRS and CDR2 is YFSETQ. The CDR3 loop reads CASSWRSGSSYNEQFF. The CDR3, as DNA: TGCGCCAGCAGCTGGCGGAGCGGGAGCTCCTACAATGAGCAGTTCTTC.